One and the same sample provided the 10 T cell receptor beta chains below, sequenced in a study of T cells in Graves' hyperthyroidism and ophthalmopathy. Researchers amplified the TCR beta CDR3 regions from RNA transcripts. The primer set for the first-round RT-PCR of the TCR CDR3 was HTBI. TCRdb independently ran MiXCR on the multiplex PCR reads; one entry per CDR3 protein. The sample lists around 350,000 distinct CDR3 sequences, approximately 18% occurring once. Sequences were obtained from blood. The receptors shown here come from a woman aged 30 to 39 with Graves' hyperthyroidism that later progressed to Graves' ophthalmopathy.

Only a few counts were recorded for this clonotype. The chain recombines TRBV9 with TRBJ2-1; 8 bases fit TRBD2. The CDR3 consists of 15 residues. Germline trimming cut 3 bases from V and 5 bases from J; bases unmatched to any gene: 7. Germline assignment: CDR1 SGDLS and CDR2 YYNGEE. The CDR3 protein is CASSGSGSVDNEQFF. For the CDR3, the DNA is TGTGCCAGCAGCGGGAGCGGGAGTGTCGACAATGAGCAGTTCTTC.

Concerning this clonotype: A much larger clone is a single base away; this may be a read error. V and J are TRBV20-1 and TRBJ1-1, with 8 bases lining up with TRBD1. Germline lookup yields CDR1 DFQATT and CDR2 SNEGSKA (reference sequence). The CDR3 sequence is 12 residues long. CDR3 DNA: TGCACAACACAGGGGGACGACACTGAAGCTTTCTTT. It yields the protein CTTQGDDTEAFF.

This CDR3 is CASSPRTGGLGNQPQHF. DNA of the CDR3: TGTGCCAGCAGCCCAAGGACAGGGGGCTTGGGTAATCAGCCCCAGCATTTT. The chain combines TRBV4-2 with TRBJ1-5, with 11 nucleotides matching TRBD1. Germline trimming cut 4 bases from V and 4 bases from J; bases unmatched to any gene: 9. Per germline, CDR1 LGHNA and CDR2 YNFKEQ. This CDR3 region has 17 residues.

This clonotype was picked up many times. V is TRBV6-1 and J is TRBJ2-3; D possibly corresponds to TRBD1 (7 bases). The ends were cut back, 7 bases at V and 5 bases at J, with 19 bases in the middle. The CDR3 contains 15 residues. CDR1 and CDR2 (germline): MNHNS, SASEGT. As DNA, the CDR3 is TGTGCCAGCACCCTTGCGGGACAGAGACTAGATACGCAGTATTTT. This sequence encodes CASTLAGQRLDTQYF.

V is TRBV30 and J is TRBJ2-1; 9 bases align to TRBD2. After removal of 3 bases from V and 8 bases from J, the junction contained 17 bases not matched to a gene. Germline CDR1 is GTSNPN and CDR2 is SVGIG (reference sequence). The CDR3 covers 17 residues. CDR3 coding DNA: TGTGCCTGGAGAAACCCTAGGGCTAGCGGGGCCTCGGATGAGCAGTTCTTC. This translates into CAWRNPRASGASDEQFF. The full variable domain, rest sourced from reference TRBV30 and TRBJ2-1, is SQTIHQWPATLVQPVGSPLSLECTVEGTSNPNLYWYRQAAGRGLQLLFYSVGIGQISSEVPQNLSASRPQDRQFILSSKKLLLSDSGFYLCAWRNPRASGASDEQFFGPGTRLTVL.

At least ten counts were recorded for this clonotype. The V gene is TRBV28, the J gene TRBJ2-1; D is ambiguous. From germline, CDR1 is MDHEN and CDR2 SYDVKM. The CDR3 contains 12 residues. Deletions cut 2 bases from V and 3 bases from J, with 2 bases between. The CDR3 is CASSLIYNEQFF. The CDR3 DNA reads TGTGCCAGCAGTTTAATCTACAATGAGCAGTTCTTC. Full variable domain (remainder filled in from reference TRBV28 and TRBJ2-1): DVKVTQSSRYLVKRTGEKVFLECVQDMDHENMFWYRQDPGLGLRLIYFSYDVKMKEKGDIPEGYSVSREKKERFSLILESASTNQTSMYLCASSLIYNEQFFGPGTRLTVL.

Only a few counts were recorded for this clonotype. The rearrangement links TRBV7-9 to TRBJ2-1; no reliable D call. There are 14 residues in the CDR3. Germline values: CDR1 SEHNR, CDR2 FQNEAQ (reference sequence). The ends were cut back, 8 bases at V and 6 bases at J, with 17 bases in the middle. The CDR3 sequence is CASGASGSPNEQFF. CDR3 in DNA: TGTGCCAGCGGAGCGTCCGGTTCGCCCAATGAGCAGTTCTTC.

This clonotype was observed at least ten times. The V and J genes are TRBV6-5 and TRBJ2-1; D might be TRBD2 (5 bases). This CDR3 is built from 16 residues. Trimming left V 2 bases short and J 3 bases short, with 14 bases between. Germline V gene sequence: CDR1 MNHEY, CDR2 SVGAGI. In nucleotides, the CDR3 is TGTGCCAGCAGTTACGGGTTGGACTTAATCTACAATGAGCAGTTCTTC. It codes for CASSYGLDLIYNEQFF.

J is TRBJ2-7 and V is TRBV18, with D perhaps TRBD2 (5 bases). CDR1 KGHSH and CDR2 LQKENI come from the germline V gene. V was cut by 6 bases and J by 1 base, with 13 bases left in between. This CDR3 has 14 residues. CDR3 nucleotides: TGTGCCAGCTCCCCTGGGCCGGGATCCTACGAGCAGTACTTC. Translated: CASSPGPGSYEQYF.

This clonotype was counted at least ten times. J is TRBJ1-2 and V is TRBV24-1; D may be TRBD1 (5 bases). This CDR3 spans 14 amino acids. The germline V gene encodes CDR1 KGHDR and CDR2 SFDVKD. V was clipped by 6 bases and J by 8 bases, with 18 bases between them. The CDR3 region is CATSPGQSLSGYTF. The CDR3 DNA follows: TGTGCCACCAGTCCCGGACAATCCCTCTCCGGCTACACCTTC.